This is a list of T cell receptor beta chains from one sample in a study of PD-1 blockade in mismatch repair-deficient tumors. The table came from immunoSEQ multiplex PCR; TCRdb's copy has only in-frame clones and leaves some out. The data hold about 67,000 clones, with more than 75% observed a single time. The sequenced sample was peripheral blood, obtained 2 weeks after starting pembrolizumab. All receptors come from an adult with mismatch repair-deficient cancer. The CDR3 runs from the conserved cysteine through the conserved F or W. The order of the fields is clone size, V gene, D gene, J gene, CDR3 DNA, CDR3 protein. A D gene is named only where the DNA matches it firmly. Expanded clones get a size class; other rows say once, few or many, or leave the size out.

size: NA; V: TRBV6-6; D: NA; J: TRBJ1-2; DNA: TGTGCCAGCAGAACAGGTGGAAACTATGGCTACACCTTC; CDR3: CASRTGGNYGYTF
size: NA; V: TRBV28; D: NA; J: TRBJ1-1; DNA: TGTGCCAGCAGATCAGCGGGGGTGGGCACTGAAGCTTTCTTT; CDR3: CASRSAGVGTEAFF
size: NA; V: TRBV5-1; D: TRBD2; J: TRBJ2-5; DNA: TGCGCCAGCAGCTTGGGGACTAGCGGGAGGGTACAAGAGACCCAGTACTTC; CDR3: CASSLGTSGRVQETQYF
size: NA; V: TRBV7-7; D: NA; J: TRBJ1-1; DNA: TGTGCTAGCAGCTCCGACAGGAACACTGAAGCTTTCTTT; CDR3: CASSSDRNTEAFF
size: NA; V: TRBV7-9; D: NA; J: TRBJ1-3; DNA: TGTGCCAGCAGCTCGGGGCCTTTGGTCGGAAACACCATATATTTT; CDR3: CASSSGPLVGNTIYF
size: once; V: TRBV19; D: TRBD1; J: TRBJ2-3; DNA: TGTGCCAGTAGTAAAGGGACAGAGTACAGTGTAGCAGATACGCAGTATTTT; CDR3: CASSKGTEYSVADTQYF
size: NA; V: TRBV7-6; D: TRBD2; J: TRBJ2-7; DNA: TGTGCCAGCAGCCCGTCCTGGCGGGAGGACTACGAGCAGTACTTC; CDR3: CASSPSWREDYEQYF
size: once; V: TRBV19; D: NA; J: TRBJ2-2; DNA: TGTGCCAGCCGCGACAGAATTAACACCGGGGAGCTGTTTTTT; CDR3: CASRDRINTGELFF
size: NA; V: TRBV9; D: TRBD2; J: TRBJ2-3; DNA: TGTGCCAGCAGCGTCCAGGGACTAGCGACAGATACGCAGTATTTT; CDR3: CASSVQGLATDTQYF
size: NA; V: TRBV13; D: NA; J: TRBJ1-1; DNA: TGTGCCAGCAGCTTAGGCTGGAGCACTGAAGCTTTCTTT; CDR3: CASSLGWSTEAFF
size: NA; V: TRBV7-2; D: NA; J: TRBJ2-7; DNA: TGTGCCAGCAGCTTCGGCGGGTTAGACTACGAGCAGTACTTC; CDR3: CASSFGGLDYEQYF
size: NA; V: TRBV9; D: NA; J: TRBJ1-4; DNA: TGTGCCTCAAAGGGGGGCGACGGGGCTAATGAAAAACTGTTTTTT; CDR3: CASKGGDGANEKLFF
size: once; V: TRBV7-2; D: TRBD2; J: TRBJ2-5; DNA: TGTGCCAATCGTCTAGCGGGAGGATCAGAGACCCAGTACTTC; CDR3: CANRLAGGSETQYF
size: once; V: TRBV4-2; D: NA; J: TRBJ2-3; DNA: TGTGCCAGCAGCCAAGATGACGGCTTCGAGGCAGATACGCAGTATTTT; CDR3: CASSQDDGFEADTQYF
size: NA; V: TRBV10-3; D: NA; J: TRBJ2-5; DNA: TGTGCCACCTTACAGGATTCAGTCTCGGAGACCCAGTACTTC; CDR3: CATLQDSVSETQYF
size: NA; V: TRBV2; D: TRBD1; J: TRBJ2-7; DNA: TGTGCCAGCAGTGGTGGGACAGGCGGCGAGCAGTACTTC; CDR3: CASSGGTGGEQYF
size: few; V: TRBV4-3; D: NA; J: TRBJ2-1; DNA: TGCGCCAGCAGCCAAGAACGGGTATCCTACAATGAGCAGTTCTTC; CDR3: CASSQERVSYNEQFF
size: NA; V: TRBV7-3; D: TRBD1; J: TRBJ2-1; DNA: TGTGCCAGCAGAAAAACAGGGGTAGGTGAGCAGTTCTTC; CDR3: CASRKTGVGEQFF
size: few; V: TRBV27; D: NA; J: TRBJ2-7; DNA: TGTGCCTCTAGCAGGGGAAGCTACGAGCAGTACTTC; CDR3: CASSRGSYEQYF